The entry below describes one TCR beta chain. At one end the junction does not follow the germline gene, possibly because of a read error. The sample originates from a study of blood T cell repertoires in COVID-19. Authors' data handling: Scientists estimated how many nucleated cells there were by amplifying reference gene primers. Sequencing was performed with immunoSEQ multiplex PCR; in TCRdb, only in-frame clones are kept and a portion is missing. V, J and clone size are those of that table, while D and trimming were read from the DNA. The data show hundreds of thousands of clones, approximately 86% seen once. This CDR3 spans 11 amino acids. Germline V gene lookup returns CDR1 SEHNR and CDR2 FQNEAQ (reference sequence).

The material sequenced was peripheral blood. This receptor was identified in an elderly man with acute or convalescent COVID-19. The chain couples TRBV7-9 to TRBJ1-2, with D perhaps TRBD1 (5 bases). The CDR3 region is CLSDNNYGYTF. In DNA form, the CDR3 reads TGCCTGTCGGACAACAACTATGGCTACACCTTC.